Sequencing of this T cell receptor beta chain was carried out in a study of identical twins. Regarding the study as a whole: For cord blood, abundant beta clonotypes had fewer insertions, unlike memory repertoires, which showed none.

TCRdb passed the 5' RACE reads through MiXCR, listing each CDR3 protein once. The profile shows 690,000 or so distinct CDR3 sequences, 8.6% of them singletons. The V end lost 1 base, the J end lost 4 bases, and 10 bases lay between the germline ends. The CDR3 consists of 15 residues. Germline V gives CDR1 LNHNV, CDR2 YYDKDF (reference sequence). Healthy Caucasians provided all donations. This clonotype was seen only a few times. Its specificity is unknown. This sample was also put to use in a study of yellow fever vaccine responses in identical twins.

The receptor was isolated from a young woman in good health. This chain uses TRBV15 with TRBJ1-4; tentatively, D is TRBD1 (5 bases). Sequencing was done on a sample of PBMCs. The CDR3 region has the DNA TGTGCCACCAGCAGAGGACAGACAAATAATGAAAAACTGTTTTTT. Translation: CATSRGQTNNEKLFF.